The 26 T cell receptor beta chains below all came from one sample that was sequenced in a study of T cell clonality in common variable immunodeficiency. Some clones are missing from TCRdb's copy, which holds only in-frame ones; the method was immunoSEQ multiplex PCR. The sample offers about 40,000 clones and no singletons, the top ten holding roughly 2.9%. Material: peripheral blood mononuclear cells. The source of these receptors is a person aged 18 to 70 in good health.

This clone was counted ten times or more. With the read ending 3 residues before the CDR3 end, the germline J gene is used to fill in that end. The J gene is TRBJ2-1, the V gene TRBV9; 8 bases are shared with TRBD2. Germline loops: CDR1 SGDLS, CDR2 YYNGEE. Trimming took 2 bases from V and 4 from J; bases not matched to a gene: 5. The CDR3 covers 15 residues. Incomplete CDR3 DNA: TGTGCCAGCAGCGTTCGTAGCGGGATTTACAATGAG. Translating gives CASSVRSGIYNE. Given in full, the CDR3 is CASSVRSGIYNEQFF. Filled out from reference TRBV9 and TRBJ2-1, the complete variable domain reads DSGVTQTPKHLITATGQRVTLRCSPRSGDLSVYWYQQSLDQGLQFLIQYYNGEERAKGNILERFSAQQFPDLHSELNLSSLELGDSALYFCASSVRSGIYNEQFFGPGTRLTVL.

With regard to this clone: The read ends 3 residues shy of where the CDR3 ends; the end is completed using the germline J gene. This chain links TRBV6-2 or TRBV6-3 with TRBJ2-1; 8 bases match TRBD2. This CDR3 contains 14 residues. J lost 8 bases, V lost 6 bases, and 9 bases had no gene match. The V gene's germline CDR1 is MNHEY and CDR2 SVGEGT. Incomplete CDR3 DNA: TGTGCCAGCAGGGAGCGGGGGCTATCGGATGAG. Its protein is CASRERGLSDE. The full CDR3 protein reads CASRERGLSDEQFF.

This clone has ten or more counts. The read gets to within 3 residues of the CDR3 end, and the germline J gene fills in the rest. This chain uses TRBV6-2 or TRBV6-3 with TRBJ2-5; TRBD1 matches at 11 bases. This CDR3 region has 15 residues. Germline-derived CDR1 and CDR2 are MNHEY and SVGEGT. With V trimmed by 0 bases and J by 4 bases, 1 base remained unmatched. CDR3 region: CASSYSGTGGETQYF. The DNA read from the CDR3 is TGTGCCAGCAGTTACTCCGGGACAGGGGGAGAGACC.

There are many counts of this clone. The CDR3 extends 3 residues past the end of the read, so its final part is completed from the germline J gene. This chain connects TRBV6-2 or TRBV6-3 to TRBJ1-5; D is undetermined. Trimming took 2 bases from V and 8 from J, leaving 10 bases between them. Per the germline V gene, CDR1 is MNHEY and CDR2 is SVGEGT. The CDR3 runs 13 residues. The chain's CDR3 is CASSYGGLEPQHF. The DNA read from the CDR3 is TGTGCCAGCAGTTACGGAGGGCTGGAGCCC.

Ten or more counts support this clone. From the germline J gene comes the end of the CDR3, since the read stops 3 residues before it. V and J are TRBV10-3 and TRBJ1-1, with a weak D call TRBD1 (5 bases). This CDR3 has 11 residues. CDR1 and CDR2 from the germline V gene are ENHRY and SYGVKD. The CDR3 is CAISGGAGAFF. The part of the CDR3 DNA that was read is TGTGCCATCAGTGGGGGCGCGGGG.

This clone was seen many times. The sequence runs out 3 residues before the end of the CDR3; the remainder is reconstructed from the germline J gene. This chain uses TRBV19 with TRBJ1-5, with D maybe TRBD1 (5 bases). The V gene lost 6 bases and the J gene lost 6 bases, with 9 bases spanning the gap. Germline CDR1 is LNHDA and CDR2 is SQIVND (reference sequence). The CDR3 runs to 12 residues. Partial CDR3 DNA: TGTGCCAGTAGCCCTAGGGGTCAGCCC. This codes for CASSPRGQP. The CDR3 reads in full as CASSPRGQPQHF.

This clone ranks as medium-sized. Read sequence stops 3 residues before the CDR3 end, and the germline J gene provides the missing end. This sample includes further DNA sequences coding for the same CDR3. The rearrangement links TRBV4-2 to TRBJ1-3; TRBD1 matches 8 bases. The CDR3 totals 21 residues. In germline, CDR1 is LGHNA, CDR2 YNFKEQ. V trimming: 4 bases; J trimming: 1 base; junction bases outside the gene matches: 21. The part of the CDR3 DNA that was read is TGTGCCAGCAGCCCACCGGGACAGGCCCACCCGACCTCTAGGTCTGGAAACACC. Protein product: CASSPPGQAHPTSRSGNT. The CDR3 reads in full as CASSPPGQAHPTSRSGNTIYF.

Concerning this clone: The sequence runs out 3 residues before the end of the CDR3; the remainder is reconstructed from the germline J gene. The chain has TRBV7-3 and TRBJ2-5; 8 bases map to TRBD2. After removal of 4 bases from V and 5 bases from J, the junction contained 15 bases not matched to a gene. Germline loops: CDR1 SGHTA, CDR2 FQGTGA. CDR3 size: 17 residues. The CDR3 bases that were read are TGTGCCAGCAGCTCGGGAACTAGCGGATTTGGTAGGGAGACC. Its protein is CASSSGTSGFGRET. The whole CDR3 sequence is CASSSGTSGFGRETQYF.

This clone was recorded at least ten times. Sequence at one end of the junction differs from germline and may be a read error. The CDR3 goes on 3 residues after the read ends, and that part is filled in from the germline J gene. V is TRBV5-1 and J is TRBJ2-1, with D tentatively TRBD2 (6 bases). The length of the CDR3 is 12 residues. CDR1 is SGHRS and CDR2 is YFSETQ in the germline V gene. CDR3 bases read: TGCGCCAGCAGCGCGGACTACGATGAG. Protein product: CASSADYDE. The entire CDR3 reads CASSADYDEQFF.

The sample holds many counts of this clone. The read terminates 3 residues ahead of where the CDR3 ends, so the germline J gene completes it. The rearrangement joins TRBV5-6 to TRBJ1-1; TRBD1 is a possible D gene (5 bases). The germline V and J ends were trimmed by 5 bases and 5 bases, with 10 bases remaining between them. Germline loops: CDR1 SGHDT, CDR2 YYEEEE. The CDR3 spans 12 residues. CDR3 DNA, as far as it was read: TGTGCCAGCAGTCGGGGGGGGACTGAA. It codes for CASSRGGTE. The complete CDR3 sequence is CASSRGGTEAFF.

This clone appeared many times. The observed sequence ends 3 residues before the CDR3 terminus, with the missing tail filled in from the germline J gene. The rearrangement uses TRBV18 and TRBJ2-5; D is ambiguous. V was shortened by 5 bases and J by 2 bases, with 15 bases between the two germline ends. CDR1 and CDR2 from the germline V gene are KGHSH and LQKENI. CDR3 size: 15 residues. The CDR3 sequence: CASSWPLESQETQYF. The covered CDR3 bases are TGTGCCAGCTCATGGCCTCTAGAATCTCAAGAGACC.

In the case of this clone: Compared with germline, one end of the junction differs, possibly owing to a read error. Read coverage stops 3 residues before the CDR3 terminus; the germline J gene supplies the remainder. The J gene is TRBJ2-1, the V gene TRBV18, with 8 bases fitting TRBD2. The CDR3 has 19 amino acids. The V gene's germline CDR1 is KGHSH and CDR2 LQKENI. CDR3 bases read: TGTGCCAGCTTACCACCGGGGACTAGTGTTGGTGGGGCCTACAATGAG. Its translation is CASLPPGTSVGGAYNE. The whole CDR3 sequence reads CASLPPGTSVGGAYNEQFF.

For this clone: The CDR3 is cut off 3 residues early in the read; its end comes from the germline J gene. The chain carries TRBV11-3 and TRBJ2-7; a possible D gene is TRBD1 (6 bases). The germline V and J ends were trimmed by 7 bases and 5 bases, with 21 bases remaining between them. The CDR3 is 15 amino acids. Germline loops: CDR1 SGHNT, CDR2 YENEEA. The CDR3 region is CASTCWGQGFHEQYF. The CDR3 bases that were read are TGTGCCAGCACCTGTTGGGGGCAGGGGTTCCACGAG.

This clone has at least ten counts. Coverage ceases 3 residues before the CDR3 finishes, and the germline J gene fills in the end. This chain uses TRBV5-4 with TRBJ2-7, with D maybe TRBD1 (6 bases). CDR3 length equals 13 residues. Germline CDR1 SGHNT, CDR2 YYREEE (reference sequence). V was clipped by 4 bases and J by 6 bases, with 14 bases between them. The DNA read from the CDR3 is TGTGCCAGCAGCGGACCGGACAGCTTCGAG. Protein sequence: CASSGPDSFE. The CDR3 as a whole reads CASSGPDSFEQYF.

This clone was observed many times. The sequenced CDR3 bases are TGCAGTGCAATTACTAGCGGGAGACCTTACGAG. This gives the protein CSAITSGRPYE. The whole CDR3 reads CSAITSGRPYEQYF. The chain employs TRBV20-1 and TRBJ2-7, with TRBD2 identical over 11 bases. The observed sequence ends 3 residues before the CDR3 terminus, with the missing tail filled in from the germline J gene. Germline CDR1 DFQATT, CDR2 SNEGSKA (reference sequence). Trimming cost V 6 bases and J 4 bases; bases outside gene matches: 8. The CDR3 runs 14 residues.

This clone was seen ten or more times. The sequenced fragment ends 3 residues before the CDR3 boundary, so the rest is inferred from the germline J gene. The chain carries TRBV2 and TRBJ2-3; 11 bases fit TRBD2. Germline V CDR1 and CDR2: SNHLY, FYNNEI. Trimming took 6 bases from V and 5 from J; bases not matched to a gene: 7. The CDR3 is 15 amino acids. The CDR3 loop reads CASRNSGGARDTQYF. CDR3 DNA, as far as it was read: TGTGCCAGCAGGAATAGCGGGGGGGCTCGAGATACG.

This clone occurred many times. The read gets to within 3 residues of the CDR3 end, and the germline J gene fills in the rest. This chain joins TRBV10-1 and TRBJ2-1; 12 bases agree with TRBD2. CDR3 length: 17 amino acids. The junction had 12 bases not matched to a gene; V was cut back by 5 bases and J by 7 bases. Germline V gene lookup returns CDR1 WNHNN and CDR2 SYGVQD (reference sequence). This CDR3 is CASSSLAGGPKENEQFF. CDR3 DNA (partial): TGCGCCAGCAGTTCTCTAGCGGGAGGGCCGAAGGAGAATGAG.

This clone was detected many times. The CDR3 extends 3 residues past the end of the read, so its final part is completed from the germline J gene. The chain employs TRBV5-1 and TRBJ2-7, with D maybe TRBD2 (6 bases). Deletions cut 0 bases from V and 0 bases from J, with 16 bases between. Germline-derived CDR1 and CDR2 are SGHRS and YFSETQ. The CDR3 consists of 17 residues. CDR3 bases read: TGCGCCAGCAGCTTGGCCAACGGGCTAGCGTTCTCCTACGAG. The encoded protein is CASSLANGLAFSYE. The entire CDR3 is CASSLANGLAFSYEQYF.

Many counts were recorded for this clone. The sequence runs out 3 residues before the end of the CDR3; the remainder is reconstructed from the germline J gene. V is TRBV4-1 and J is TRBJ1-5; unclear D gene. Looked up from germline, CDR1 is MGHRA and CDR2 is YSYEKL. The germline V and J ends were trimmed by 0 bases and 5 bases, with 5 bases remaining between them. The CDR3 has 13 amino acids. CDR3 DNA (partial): TGCGCCAGCAGCCAAGAAGAGGATCAGCCC. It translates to CASSQEEDQP. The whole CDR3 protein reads CASSQEEDQPQHF.

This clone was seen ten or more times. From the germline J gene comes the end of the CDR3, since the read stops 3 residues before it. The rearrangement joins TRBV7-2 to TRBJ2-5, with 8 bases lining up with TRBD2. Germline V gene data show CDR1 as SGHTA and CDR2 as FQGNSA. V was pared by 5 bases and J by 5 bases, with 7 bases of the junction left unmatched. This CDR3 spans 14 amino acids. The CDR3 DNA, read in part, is TGTGCCAGCAGCCCCGGGACTAGTATGGAGACC. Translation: CASSPGTSMET. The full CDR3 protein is CASSPGTSMETQYF.

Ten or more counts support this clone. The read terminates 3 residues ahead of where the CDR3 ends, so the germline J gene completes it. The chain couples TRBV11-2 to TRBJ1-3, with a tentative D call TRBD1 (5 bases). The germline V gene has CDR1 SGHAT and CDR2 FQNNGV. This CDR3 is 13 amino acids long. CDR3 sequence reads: CASSEAPGVTIYF. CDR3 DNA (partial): TGTGCCAGCAGCGAGGCACCGGGGGTAACC. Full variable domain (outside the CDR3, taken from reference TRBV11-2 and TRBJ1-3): EAGVAQSPRYKIIEKRQSVAFWCNPISGHATLYWYQQILGQGPKLLIQFQNNGVVDDSQLPKDRFSAERLKGVDSTLKIQPAKLEDSAVYLCASSEAPGVTIYFGEGSWLTVV.

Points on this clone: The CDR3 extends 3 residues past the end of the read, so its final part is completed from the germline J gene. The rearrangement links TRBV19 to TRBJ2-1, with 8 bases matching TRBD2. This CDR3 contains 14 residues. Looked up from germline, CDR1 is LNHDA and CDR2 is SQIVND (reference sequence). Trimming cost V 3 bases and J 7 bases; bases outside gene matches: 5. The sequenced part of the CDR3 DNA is TGTGCCAGTAGTATCAGCGGGAGTGGGAATGAG. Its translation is CASSISGSGNE. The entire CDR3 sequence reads CASSISGSGNEQFF.

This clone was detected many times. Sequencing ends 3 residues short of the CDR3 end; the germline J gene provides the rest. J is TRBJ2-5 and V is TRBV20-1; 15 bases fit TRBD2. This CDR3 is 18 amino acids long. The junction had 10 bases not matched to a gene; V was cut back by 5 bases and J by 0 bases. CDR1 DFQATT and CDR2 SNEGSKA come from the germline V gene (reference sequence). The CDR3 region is CSAPRTSGGAVYQETQYF. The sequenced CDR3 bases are TGCAGTGCTCCTCGGACTAGCGGGGGGGCAGTGTACCAAGAGACC.

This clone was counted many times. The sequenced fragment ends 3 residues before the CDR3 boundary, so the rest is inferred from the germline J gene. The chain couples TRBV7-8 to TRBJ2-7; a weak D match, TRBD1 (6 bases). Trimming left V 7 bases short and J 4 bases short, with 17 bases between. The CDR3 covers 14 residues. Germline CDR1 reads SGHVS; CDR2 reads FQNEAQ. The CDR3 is CASTSRTEVYEQYF. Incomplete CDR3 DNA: TGTGCCAGCACCTCGCGGACAGAAGTTTACGAG.

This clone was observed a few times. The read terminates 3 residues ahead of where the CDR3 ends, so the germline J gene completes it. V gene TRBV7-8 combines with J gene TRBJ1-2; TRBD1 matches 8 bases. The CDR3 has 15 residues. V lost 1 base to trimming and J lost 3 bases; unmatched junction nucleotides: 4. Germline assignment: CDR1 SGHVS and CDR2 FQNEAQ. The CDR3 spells CASSLVSTGDYGYTF. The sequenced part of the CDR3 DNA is TGTGCCAGCAGCTTAGTGTCGACAGGGGACTATGGC.

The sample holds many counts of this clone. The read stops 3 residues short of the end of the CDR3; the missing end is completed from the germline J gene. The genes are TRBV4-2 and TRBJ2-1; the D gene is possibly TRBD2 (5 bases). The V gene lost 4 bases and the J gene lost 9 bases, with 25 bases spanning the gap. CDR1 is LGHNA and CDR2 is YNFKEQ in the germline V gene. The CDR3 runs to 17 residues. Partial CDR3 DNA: TGTGCCAGCAGCCGAGGACTCCAAAGGAGGCTGAACCTTGAG. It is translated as CASSRGLQRRLNLE. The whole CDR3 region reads CASSRGLQRRLNLEQFF.